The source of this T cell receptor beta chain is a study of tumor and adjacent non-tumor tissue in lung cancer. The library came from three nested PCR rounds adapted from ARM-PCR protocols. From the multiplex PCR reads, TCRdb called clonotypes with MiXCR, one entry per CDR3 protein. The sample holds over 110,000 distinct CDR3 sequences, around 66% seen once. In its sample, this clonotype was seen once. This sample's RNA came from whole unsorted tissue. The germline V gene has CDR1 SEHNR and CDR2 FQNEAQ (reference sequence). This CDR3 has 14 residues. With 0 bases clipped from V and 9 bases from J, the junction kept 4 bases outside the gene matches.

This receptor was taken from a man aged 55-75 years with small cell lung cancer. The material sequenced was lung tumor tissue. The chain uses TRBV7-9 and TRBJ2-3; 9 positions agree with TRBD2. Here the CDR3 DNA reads TGTGCCAGCAGCTTAGCGGGGACTAGCACGACGCAGTATTTT. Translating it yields CASSLAGTSTTQYF.